This TCR beta chain was recorded in a study of beta chain features in type 1 diabetes. Of the isolated RNA, all was reverse transcribed, and so the sequenced material was expressed TCRB transcripts. Sequencing of naive, central memory and regulatory T cell samples gave an average of around 3.5 million reads. Using immunoSEQ multiplex PCR, the repertoire was profiled, and TCRdb retains in-frame clones only, with some absent. The data contain 600,000 to 700,000 clones, around 12% of them singletons. The V and J ends lost 0 bases and 0 bases, in that order; junction bases with no gene match: 10. Germline V gene data show CDR1 as LGHNA and CDR2 as YNFKEQ. This CDR3 comprises 19 residues. As for this clone: Antigen: not known.

Whole-study findings and limits: The naive, central memory and Treg TCRB repertoires of patients appeared to be more similar to one another than those of healthy donors. Sequencing the cDNA could make cells with high TCR expression show up more than they should. VDJ junctions in type 1 diabetes patients carried more deletions and fewer insertions. Among all four CD4+ subsets, Type 1 diabetes patients had TCRB CDR3s that were moderately but significantly shorter.

The receptor's source is a man aged 25-45 years with type 1 diabetes. The sample taken for sequencing was naive CD4+ T cells from blood. The chain recombines TRBV4-2 with TRBJ1-2; 10 nucleotides align to TRBD1. CDR3 nucleotide sequence: TGTGCCAGCAGCCAAGATGGAAGGGACAGGGGACACCCTAACTATGGCTACACCTTC. It yields the protein CASSQDGRDRGHPNYGYTF.